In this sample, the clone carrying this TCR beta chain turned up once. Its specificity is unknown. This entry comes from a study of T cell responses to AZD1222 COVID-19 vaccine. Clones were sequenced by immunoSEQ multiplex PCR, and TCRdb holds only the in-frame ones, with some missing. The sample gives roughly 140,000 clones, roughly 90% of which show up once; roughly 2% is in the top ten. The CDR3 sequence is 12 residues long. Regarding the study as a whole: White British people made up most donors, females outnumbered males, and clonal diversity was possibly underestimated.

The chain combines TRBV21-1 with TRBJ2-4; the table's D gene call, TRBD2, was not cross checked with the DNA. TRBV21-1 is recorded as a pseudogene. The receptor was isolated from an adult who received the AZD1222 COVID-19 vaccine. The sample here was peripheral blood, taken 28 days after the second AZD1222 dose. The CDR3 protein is CASTGAKNIQYF. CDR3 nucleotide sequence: TGTGCCAGCACGGGTGCCAAAAACATTCAGTACTTC.